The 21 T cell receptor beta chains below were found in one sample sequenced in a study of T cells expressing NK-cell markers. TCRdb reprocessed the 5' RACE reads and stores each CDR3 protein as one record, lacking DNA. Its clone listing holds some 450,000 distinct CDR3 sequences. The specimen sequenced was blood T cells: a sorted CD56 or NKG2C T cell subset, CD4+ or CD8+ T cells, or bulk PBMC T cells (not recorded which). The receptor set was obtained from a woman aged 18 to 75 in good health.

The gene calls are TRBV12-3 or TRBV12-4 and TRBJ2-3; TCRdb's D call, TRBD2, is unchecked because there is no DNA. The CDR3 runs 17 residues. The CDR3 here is CASSLEAGGKTMDTQYF.

CDR3: CAISESGQQETQYF. V gene TRBV10-3 combines with J gene TRBJ2-5; TCRdb's assignment of TRBD1 cannot be checked, as there is no DNA. CDR3 length: 14 residues. Germline values: CDR1 ENHRY, CDR2 SYGVKD.

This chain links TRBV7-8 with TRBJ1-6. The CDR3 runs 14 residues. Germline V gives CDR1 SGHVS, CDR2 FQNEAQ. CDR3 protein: CASSLVPLNSPLHF.

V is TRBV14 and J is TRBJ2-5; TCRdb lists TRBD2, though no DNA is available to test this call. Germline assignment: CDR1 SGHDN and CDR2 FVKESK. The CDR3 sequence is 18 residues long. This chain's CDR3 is CASSQGLLAGALQETQYF. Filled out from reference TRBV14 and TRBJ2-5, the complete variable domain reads EAGVTQFPSHSVIEKGQTVTLRCDPISGHDNLYWYRRVMGKEIKFLLHFVKESKQDESGMPNNRFLAERTGGTYSTLKVQPAELEDSGVYFCASSQGLLAGALQETQYFGPGTRLLVL.

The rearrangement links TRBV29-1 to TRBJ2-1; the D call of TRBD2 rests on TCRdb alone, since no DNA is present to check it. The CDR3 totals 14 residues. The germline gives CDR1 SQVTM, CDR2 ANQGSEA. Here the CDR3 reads CSVKGPGGIDEQFF.

The chain's CDR3 is CASSQAPPGVGGNTIYF. The chain links TRBV3-1 to TRBJ1-3. The CDR3 has 17 amino acids. CDR1 LGHDT and CDR2 YNNKEL come from the germline V gene (reference sequence). Supplemented by reference TRBV3-1 and TRBJ1-3, the full variable domain reads DTAVSQTPKYLVTQMGNDKSIKCEQNLGHDTMYWYKQDSKKFLKIMFSYNNKELIINETVPNRFSPKSPDKAHLNLHINSLELGDSAVYFCASSQAPPGVGGNTIYFGEGSWLTVV.

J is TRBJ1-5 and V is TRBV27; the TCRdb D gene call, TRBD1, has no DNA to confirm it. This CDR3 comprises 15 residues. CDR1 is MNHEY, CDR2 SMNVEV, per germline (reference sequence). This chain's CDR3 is CASSLTGGDNQPQHF.

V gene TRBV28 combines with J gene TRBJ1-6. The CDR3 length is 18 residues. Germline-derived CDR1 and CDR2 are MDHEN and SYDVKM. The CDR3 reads CASSLIRSRGDYNSPLHF.

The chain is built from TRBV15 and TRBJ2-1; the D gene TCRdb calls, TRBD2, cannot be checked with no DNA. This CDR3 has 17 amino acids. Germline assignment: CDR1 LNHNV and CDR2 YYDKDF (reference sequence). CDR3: CATSRGAGAISAWEQFF.

The CDR3 reads CASISRVGEQYF. The chain uses TRBV28 and TRBJ2-7; TCRdb proposes TRBD1, but this gene call is untestable without DNA. The CDR3 runs to 12 residues. The germline V gene has CDR1 MDHEN and CDR2 SYDVKM.

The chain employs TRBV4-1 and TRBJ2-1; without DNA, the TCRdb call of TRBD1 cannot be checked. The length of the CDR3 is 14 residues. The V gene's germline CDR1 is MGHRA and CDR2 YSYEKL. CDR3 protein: CASSPQTGPDEQFF.

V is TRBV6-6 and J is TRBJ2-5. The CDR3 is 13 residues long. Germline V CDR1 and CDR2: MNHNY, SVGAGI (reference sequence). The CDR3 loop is CASSYSGIETQYF.

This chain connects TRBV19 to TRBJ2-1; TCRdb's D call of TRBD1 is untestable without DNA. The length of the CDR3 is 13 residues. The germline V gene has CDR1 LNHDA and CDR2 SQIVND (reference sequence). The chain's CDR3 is CASSPRGPNEQFF.

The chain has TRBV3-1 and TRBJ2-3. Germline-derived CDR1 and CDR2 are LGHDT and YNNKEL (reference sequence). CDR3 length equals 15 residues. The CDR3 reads CASSQGWTSTDTQYF.

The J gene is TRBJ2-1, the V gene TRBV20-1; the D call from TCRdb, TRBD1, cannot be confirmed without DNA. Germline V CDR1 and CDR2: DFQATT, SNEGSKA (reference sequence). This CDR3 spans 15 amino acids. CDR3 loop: CSAREQTGLYNEQFF.

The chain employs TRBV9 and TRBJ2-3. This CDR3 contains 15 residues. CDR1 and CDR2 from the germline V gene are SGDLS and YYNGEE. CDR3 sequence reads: CASSAFNGYTDTQYF. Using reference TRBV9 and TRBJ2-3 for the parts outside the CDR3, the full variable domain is DSGVTQTPKHLITATGQRVTLRCSPRSGDLSVYWYQQSLDQGLQFLIQYYNGEERAKGNILERFSAQQFPDLHSELNLSSLELGDSALYFCASSAFNGYTDTQYFGPGTRLTVL.

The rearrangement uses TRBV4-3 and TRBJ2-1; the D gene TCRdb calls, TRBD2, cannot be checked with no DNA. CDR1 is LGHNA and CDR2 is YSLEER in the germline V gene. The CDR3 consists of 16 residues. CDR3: CASSQDRYSGSDEQFF.

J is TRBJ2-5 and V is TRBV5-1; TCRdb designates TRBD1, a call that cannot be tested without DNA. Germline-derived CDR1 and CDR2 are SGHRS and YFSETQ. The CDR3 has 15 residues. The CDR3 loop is CASSALPGSGETQYF.

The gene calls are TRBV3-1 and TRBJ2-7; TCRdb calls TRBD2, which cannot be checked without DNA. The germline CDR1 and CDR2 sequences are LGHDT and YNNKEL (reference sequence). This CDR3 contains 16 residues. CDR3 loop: CASSRGLAGNGYEQYF.

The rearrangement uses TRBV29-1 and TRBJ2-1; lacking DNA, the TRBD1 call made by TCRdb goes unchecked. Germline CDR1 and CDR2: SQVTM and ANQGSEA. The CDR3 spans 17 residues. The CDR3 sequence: CSTMGDVGGSSYNEQFF.

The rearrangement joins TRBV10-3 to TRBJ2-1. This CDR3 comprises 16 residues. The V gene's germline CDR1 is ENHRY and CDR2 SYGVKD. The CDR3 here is CAISEPTILFRDEQFF.